One sample yielded the 32 T cell receptor beta chains listed below, sequenced in a study of cytomegalovirus exposure and HLA in healthy donors. Primers included in the PCR were 60 Vbeta and 13 Jbeta primers. Data came from immunoSEQ multiplex PCR; TCRdb stores just in-frame clones and leaves some out. Among about 85,000 clones, roughly 80% were seen once, and the ten largest hold roughly 2%. The sequenced sample consisted of PBMCs. The receptors were sampled from a boy aged 5-17 years in good health and CMV-seronegative.

V usage is TRBV4-1 and J usage is TRBJ2-7, with D possibly matching TRBD1 (5 bases). Per germline, CDR1 MGHRA and CDR2 YSYEKL. CDR3 length: 15 amino acids. Trimming cost V 1 base and J 0 bases, with 10 bases left between them. The CDR3 DNA sequence: TGCGCCAGCAGCCAAGGAACAGGTAGCTCCTACGAGCAGTACTTC. Translation: CASSQGTGSSYEQYF.

This chain joins TRBV7-9 and TRBJ2-1, with 9 bases aligning to TRBD2. The CDR3 consists of 15 residues. Trimming cost V 4 bases and J 7 bases; bases outside gene matches: 8. Per germline, CDR1 SEHNR and CDR2 FQNEAQ (reference sequence). The CDR3 sequence: CASSSQGTSSNEQFF. In nucleotides, the CDR3 is TGTGCCAGCAGCTCTCAAGGGACTAGCAGTAATGAGCAGTTCTTC.

The gene calls are TRBV7-9 and TRBJ2-1, with 13 bases aligning to TRBD2. The CDR3 has 16 amino acids. CDR1 is SEHNR and CDR2 is FQNEAQ in the germline V gene (reference sequence). V dropped 6 bases and J dropped 8; count of bases not matched to a gene: 10. Here the CDR3 reads CASSSTSGRAVHEQFF. The CDR3 DNA reads TGTGCCAGCAGTTCTACTAGCGGGAGGGCCGTCCATGAGCAGTTCTTC.

This clone was observed a handful of times. The same CDR3 also results from other DNA sequences found in this sample. The rearrangement uses TRBV29-1 and TRBJ2-7; no reliable D call. Per germline, CDR1 SQVTM and CDR2 ANQGSEA. The CDR3 runs to 12 residues. The V and J ends lost 3 bases and 1 base respectively, with 7 bases between them. In DNA form, the CDR3 reads TGCAGCGTTGAGGCCGGGTCCTACGAGCAGTACTTC. Translation gives CSVEAGSYEQYF.

The CDR3 region has the DNA TGTGCCAGCAGTCCTATGTCTGGGAACACTGAAGCTTTCTTT. Its protein is CASSPMSGNTEAFF. The gene calls are TRBV6-5 and TRBJ1-1; D remains unclear. Germline lookup yields CDR1 MNHEY and CDR2 SVGAGI. Trimming shortened V by 5 bases and J by 1 base, and 11 bases separated the two germline ends. CDR3 length: 14 residues.

This chain uses TRBV30 with TRBJ1-5, with D possibly matching TRBD1 (6 bases). The CDR3 runs 13 residues. Trimming left V 5 bases short and J 4 bases short, with 12 bases between. Germline CDR1 is GTSNPN and CDR2 is SVGIG (reference sequence). The CDR3 spells CAWSTGRNQPQHF. CDR3 nucleotide sequence: TGTGCCTGGTCTACAGGGCGTAATCAGCCCCAGCATTTT. The full variable domain, with the rest looked up from reference TRBV30 and TRBJ1-5, is SQTIHQWPATLVQPVGSPLSLECTVEGTSNPNLYWYRQAAGRGLQLLFYSVGIGQISSEVPQNLSASRPQDRQFILSSKKLLLSDSGFYLCAWSTGRNQPQHFGDGTRLSIL.

The V and J genes are TRBV7-6 and TRBJ2-1, with 7 bases identical to TRBD2. With 4 bases clipped from V and 5 bases from J, the junction kept 2 bases outside the gene matches. This CDR3 spans 13 amino acids. Germline CDR1 reads SGHVS; CDR2 reads FNYEAQ. The CDR3 loop reads CASSWGGNNEQFF. CDR3 coding DNA: TGTGCCAGCAGCTGGGGGGGAAACAATGAGCAGTTCTTC.

The table lists this clone with a few counts. The genes are TRBV14 and TRBJ2-6; 9 positions agree with TRBD2. Germline CDR1 SGHDN, CDR2 FVKESK. The CDR3 totals 17 residues. The V segment lost 1 base and the J segment 3 bases; nucleotides outside the gene matches: 4. The CDR3 loop is CASSQAREGYGANVLTF. Written as DNA, the CDR3 is TGTGCCAGCAGCCAAGCGCGGGAGGGATATGGGGCCAACGTCCTGACTTTC. Variable domain in full (rest from reference TRBV14 and TRBJ2-6): EAGVTQFPSHSVIEKGQTVTLRCDPISGHDNLYWYRRVMGKEIKFLLHFVKESKQDESGMPNNRFLAERTGGTYSTLKVQPAELEDSGVYFCASSQAREGYGANVLTFGAGSRLTVL.

This chain joins TRBV9 and TRBJ2-1; D is possibly TRBD1 (5 bases). V was clipped by 4 bases and J by 5 bases, with 10 bases between them. The CDR3 has 13 amino acids. The germline CDR1 and CDR2 sequences are SGDLS and YYNGEE. CDR3 region: CASSSTVNNEQFF. The CDR3 coding sequence is TGTGCCAGCAGCTCGACAGTAAACAATGAGCAGTTCTTC.

The chain couples TRBV7-9 to TRBJ1-5; D possibly corresponds to TRBD1 (6 bases). The V gene's germline CDR1 is SEHNR and CDR2 FQNEAQ (reference sequence). The CDR3 is made up of 14 amino acids. V gave up 5 bases and J gave up 4 bases, with 12 bases separating them. The CDR3 nucleotides read TGTGCCAGCAGCCCTGGACAGCCAAATCAGCCCCAGCATTTT. Its protein is CASSPGQPNQPQHF.

The chain couples TRBV28 to TRBJ1-2; tentatively, D is TRBD1 (6 bases). Looked up from germline, CDR1 is MDHEN and CDR2 is SYDVKM. The CDR3 is 12 amino acids. CDR3 DNA sequence: TGTGTGATCTCACAGGGCCACTATGGCTACACCTTC. The encoded protein is CVISQGHYGYTF.

V and J are TRBV11-2 and TRBJ2-2; TRBD1 agrees at 9 bases. J lost 8 bases, V lost 1 base, and 17 bases had no gene match. This CDR3 is 19 amino acids long. The germline V gene encodes CDR1 SGHAT and CDR2 FQNNGV. The CDR3 DNA sequence: TGTGCCAGCAGCTTAGCGGACAGGGGCCCCCAGAATGAGGGGGGGGAGCTGTTTTTT. This encodes CASSLADRGPQNEGGELFF. The entire variable domain, with the rest obtained from reference TRBV11-2 and TRBJ2-2, is as follows: EAGVAQSPRYKIIEKRQSVAFWCNPISGHATLYWYQQILGQGPKLLIQFQNNGVVDDSQLPKDRFSAERLKGVDSTLKIQPAKLEDSAVYLCASSLADRGPQNEGGELFFGEGSRLTVL.

The CDR3 loop is CASSYFGGGGNEQFF. The CDR3 nucleotides read TGTGCCAGCAGTTATTTTGGCGGGGGTGGGAATGAGCAGTTCTTC. The chain employs TRBV6-5 and TRBJ2-1; 7 bases map to TRBD2. V shed 3 bases and J 7 bases; nucleotides not matched to a gene: 9. The CDR3 has 15 amino acids. The germline gives CDR1 MNHEY, CDR2 SVGAGI.

This clone was seen a handful of times. The V call is TRBV6-6, the J call TRBJ1-1; D gene uncertain. The CDR3 loop spans 12 amino acids. The V end lost 5 bases, the J end lost 6 bases, and 10 bases lay between the germline ends. Germline V CDR1 and CDR2: MNHNY, SVGAGI (reference sequence). The CDR3 reads CASSRTYAEAFF. As DNA, the CDR3 is TGTGCCAGCAGTAGGACTTATGCTGAAGCTTTCTTT.

CDR3 in amino acids: CASSQRITETQYF. CDR3 DNA sequence: TGTGCCAGCAGCCAGCGGATTACCGAGACCCAGTACTTC. The chain combines TRBV25-1 with TRBJ2-5; D is perhaps TRBD2 (5 bases). Germline V gives CDR1 MGHDK, CDR2 SYGVNS. The CDR3 loop spans 13 amino acids. The ends were cut back, 6 bases at V and 5 bases at J, with 13 bases in the middle.

The V and J genes are TRBV28 and TRBJ1-6; 7 bases match TRBD1. The germline CDR1 and CDR2 sequences are MDHEN and SYDVKM. Trimming took 5 bases from V and 7 from J; bases not matched to a gene: 5. CDR3 size: 14 residues. The CDR3 nucleotides are TGTGCCAGCAGTCCAGGACAGGCCAATTCACCCCTCCACTTT. Translating it yields CASSPGQANSPLHF.

The chain is built from TRBV4-1 and TRBJ2-7; D gene ambiguous. V dropped 0 bases and J dropped 2 bases, with 11 bases sitting between them. Per germline, CDR1 MGHRA and CDR2 YSYEKL. The CDR3 has 15 amino acids. CDR3 sequence reads: CASSQDIRNPYEQYF. The CDR3, as DNA: TGCGCCAGCAGCCAAGATATCAGAAACCCCTACGAGCAGTACTTC.

This chain uses TRBV11-1 with TRBJ2-1; weak D call: TRBD1 (6 bases). Trimming removed 5 bases at V and 4 bases at J, with 6 bases between. This CDR3 is 12 amino acids long. The germline gives CDR1 SGHAT, CDR2 FQDESV (reference sequence). Here the CDR3 DNA reads TGTGCCAGCAGCCAGGGGTACAATGAGCAGTTCTTC. Protein sequence: CASSQGYNEQFF.

J is TRBJ2-7 and V is TRBV7-9, with 8 bases matching TRBD1. J lost 0 bases, V lost 5 bases, and 6 bases had no gene match. This CDR3 spans 15 amino acids. The germline V gene has CDR1 SEHNR and CDR2 FQNEAQ (reference sequence). The CDR3 bases are TGTGCCAGCAGCGCCCTGGGGACAGGCTCCTACGAGCAGTACTTC. It translates to CASSALGTGSYEQYF.

The rearrangement joins TRBV5-6 to TRBJ1-4, with 12 bases matching TRBD1. The CDR3 extends over 16 amino acids. The germline CDR1 and CDR2 sequences are SGHDT and YYEEEE. Trimming at V came to 4 bases and at J to 3 bases, leaving 4 bases not matched to a gene. CDR3 amino acids: CASSLGQGAPNEKLFF. In nucleotides, the CDR3 is TGTGCCAGCAGCCTGGGACAGGGGGCCCCTAATGAAAAACTGTTTTTT.

This clone has just one count. The rearrangement joins TRBV7-8 to TRBJ1-2; TRBD1 aligns across 8 bases. Looked up from germline, CDR1 is SGHVS and CDR2 is FQNEAQ. The J segment lost 5 bases and the V segment lost 5 bases, leaving 7 bases of the junction unmatched. This CDR3 is 14 amino acids long. The CDR3 here is CASSPRTGRYGYTF. CDR3 nucleotides: TGTGCCAGCAGCCCCCGGACAGGGCGGTATGGCTACACCTTC.

CDR3 nucleotides: TGTGCCAAAATGGCAGGCCTTTATTGGACCGGGGAGCTGTTTTTT. Its translation: CAKMAGLYWTGELFF. The V call is TRBV21-1, the J call TRBJ2-2; the table calls TRBD1, which could not be checked here. TRBV21-1 is described as a pseudogene. This CDR3 is 15 amino acids long.

In this sample, this clone turned up once. This chain uses TRBV14 with TRBJ1-2; TRBD1 aligns across 7 bases. The V gene's germline CDR1 is SGHDN and CDR2 FVKESK. The ends lost 4 bases at V and 3 bases at J; junction bases unmatched: 17. This CDR3 region has 18 residues. This chain's CDR3 is CASSRRRDSGGGYYGYTF. The CDR3 DNA sequence: TGTGCCAGCAGCCGCCGTCGGGACTCAGGGGGAGGTTACTATGGCTACACCTTC. Supplemented by reference TRBV14 and TRBJ1-2, the full variable domain reads EAGVTQFPSHSVIEKGQTVTLRCDPISGHDNLYWYRRVMGKEIKFLLHFVKESKQDESGMPNNRFLAERTGGTYSTLKVQPAELEDSGVYFCASSRRRDSGGGYYGYTFGSGTRLTVV.

This chain uses TRBV5-4 with TRBJ1-2; tentatively, D is TRBD1 (6 bases). Looked up from germline, CDR1 is SGHNT and CDR2 is YYREEE (reference sequence). The CDR3 totals 13 residues. V was shortened by 4 bases and J by 1 base, with 8 bases between the two germline ends. CDR3 sequence: CASSQDSNYGYTF. CDR3 DNA: TGTGCCAGCAGCCAGGACAGTAACTATGGCTACACCTTC.

The rearrangement joins TRBV7-9 to TRBJ2-1; tentatively, D is TRBD1 (6 bases). The CDR3 covers 15 residues. The germline V gene encodes CDR1 SEHNR and CDR2 FQNEAQ (reference sequence). With 4 bases removed from V and 6 bases from J, the gap between germline ends came to 16 bases. The DNA of the CDR3 is TGTGCCAGCAGCTCCTTCCGAGTCAGGGGCAATGAGCAGTTCTTC. Translation gives CASSSFRVRGNEQFF.

The chain is built from TRBV7-6 and TRBJ1-1; tentative D call: TRBD1 (5 bases). The germline V gene encodes CDR1 SGHVS and CDR2 FNYEAQ. The germline V and J ends were trimmed by 1 base and 11 bases, with 14 bases remaining between them. This CDR3 has 13 residues. The CDR3 spells CASSLGGGTLAFF. As DNA, the CDR3 is TGTGCCAGCAGCTTAGGGGGCGGGACGCTTGCTTTCTTT.

The chain uses TRBV6-1 and TRBJ1-5; D gene uncertain. The CDR3 has 14 amino acids. Germline CDR1 reads MNHNS; CDR2 reads SASEGT. V lost 8 bases and J 5 bases, leaving 16 bases between the germline ends. The CDR3: CASGEDGPYQPQHF. CDR3 nucleotides: TGTGCCAGCGGGGAGGACGGGCCCTATCAGCCCCAGCATTTT.

J is TRBJ2-1 and V is TRBV12-5; 7 bases fit TRBD1. The CDR3 is 14 amino acids. Germline-derived CDR1 and CDR2 are LGHNT and FRNRAP. J gave up 8 bases and V 3 bases, and 7 bases lay outside the gene matches. This CDR3 reads CASGFNRGRDEQFF. The CDR3 DNA is TGTGCTAGTGGTTTCAACAGGGGTCGGGATGAGCAGTTCTTC.

V and J are TRBV30 and TRBJ2-7; D may be TRBD2 (6 bases). Trimming cost V 4 bases and J 3 bases, with 16 bases left between them. CDR3 size: 14 residues. Germline values: CDR1 GTSNPN, CDR2 SVGIG (reference sequence). The CDR3: CAWNFNGGYYEQYF. The DNA for the CDR3 is TGTGCCTGGAATTTTAACGGGGGATACTACGAGCAGTACTTC.

The V call is TRBV13, the J call TRBJ2-7; D not certain. V was clipped by 6 bases and J by 1 base, with 10 bases between them. Germline-derived CDR1 and CDR2 are PRHDT and FYEKMQ (reference sequence). This CDR3 comprises 13 residues. This chain's CDR3 is CASRRVLSYEQYF. Written as DNA, the CDR3 is TGTGCCAGCAGACGAGTGTTATCCTACGAGCAGTACTTC.

V usage is TRBV7-9 and J usage is TRBJ1-4; TRBD1 might be the D (6 bases). Germline loops: CDR1 SEHNR, CDR2 FQNEAQ (reference sequence). CDR3 size: 13 residues. Trimming took 8 bases from V and 7 from J, leaving 14 bases between them. CDR3 loop: CASPAGAGEKLFF. CDR3 nucleotide sequence: TGTGCCAGCCCGGCGGGGGCTGGTGAAAAACTGTTTTTT.

This chain links TRBV6-1 with TRBJ2-7; TRBD1 is a possible D gene (6 bases). Deletions cut 10 bases from V and 3 bases from J, with 13 bases between. Germline lookup yields CDR1 MNHNS and CDR2 SASEGT. This CDR3 region has 12 residues. CDR3 nucleotides: TGTGCCATCCAATTACAGGGCTACGAGCAGTACTTC. Residues: CAIQLQGYEQYF.